The clone carrying this T cell receptor (beta chain) was counted once. 60 Vbeta and 13 Jbeta primers were used in PCR. The data were produced by immunoSEQ multiplex PCR, yet TCRdb's version contains in-frame clones alone and is incomplete. The table shows roughly 230,000 clones, with around four fifths occurring only once. The V end was cut by 0 bases, the J end by 0 bases, with 7 bases between. Germline V lookup: CDR1 SGHRS, CDR2 YFSETQ. The CDR3 is 14 residues long. The sample belongs to a study of cytomegalovirus exposure and HLA in healthy donors. The sequenced material came from PBMCs. This chain connects TRBV5-1 to TRBJ2-7; D gene unclear. This clonotype originated in a boy aged 5-17 years in good health and CMV-seronegative. In DNA form, the CDR3 reads TGCGCCAGCAGCTTGGGCGGAAACTCCTACGAGCAGTACTTC. Encoded protein: CASSLGGNSYEQYF.